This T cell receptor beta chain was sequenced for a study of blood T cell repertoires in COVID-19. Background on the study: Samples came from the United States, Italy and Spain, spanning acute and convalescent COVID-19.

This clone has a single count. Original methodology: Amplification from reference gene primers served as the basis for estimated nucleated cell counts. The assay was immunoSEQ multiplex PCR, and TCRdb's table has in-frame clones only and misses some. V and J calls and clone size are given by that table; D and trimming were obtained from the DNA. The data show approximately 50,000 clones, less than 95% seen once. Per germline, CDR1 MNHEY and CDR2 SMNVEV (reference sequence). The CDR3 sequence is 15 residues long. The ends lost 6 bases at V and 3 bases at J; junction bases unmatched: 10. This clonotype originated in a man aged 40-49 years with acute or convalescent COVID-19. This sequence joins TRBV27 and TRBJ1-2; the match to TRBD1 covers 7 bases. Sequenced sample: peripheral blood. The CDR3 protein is CASSPWMQGDYGYTF. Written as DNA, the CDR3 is TGTGCCAGCAGCCCCTGGATGCAGGGGGACTATGGCTACACCTTC.